The 2 T cell receptor beta chains presented below share a single source sample, sequenced in a study of T cells in localized non-small cell lung cancer. The data were produced by immunoSEQ multiplex PCR, yet TCRdb's version contains in-frame clones alone and is incomplete. This sample yields around 130,000 clones, of which roughly 90% are seen a single time; around 1.7% belongs to the top ten. The starting material was peripheral blood, obtained before any cancer treatment. Source of these receptors: a female donor aged 60 or older with stage I lung adenocarcinoma.

The chain recombines TRBV6-1 with TRBJ1-3; a weak D match, TRBD1 (5 bases). The CDR3 covers 13 residues. Germline V CDR1 and CDR2: MNHNS, SASEGT. With 10 bases removed from V and 0 bases from J, the gap between germline ends came to 10 bases. This CDR3 reads CATGGGSGNTIYF. CDR3 bases: TGTGCCACCGGGGGGGGCTCTGGAAACACCATATATTTT.

This clone has a handful of counts. The chain carries TRBV2 and TRBJ1-1, with TRBD1 identical over 7 bases. The CDR3 is 10 amino acids. CDR1 is SNHLY and CDR2 is FYNNEI in the germline V gene. The trim removed 6 bases at V and 8 bases at J, leaving 0 bases unmatched. In nucleotides, the CDR3 is TGTGCCAGCAGGGGACAGGAAGCTTTCTTT. It yields the protein CASRGQEAFF. The whole variable domain, remainder taken from reference TRBV2 and TRBJ1-1, is EPEVTQTPSHQVTQMGQEVILRCVPISNHLYFYWYRQILGQKVEFLVSFYNNEISEKSEIFDDQFSVERPDGSNFTLKIRSTKLEDSAMYFCASRGQEAFFGQGTRLTVV.